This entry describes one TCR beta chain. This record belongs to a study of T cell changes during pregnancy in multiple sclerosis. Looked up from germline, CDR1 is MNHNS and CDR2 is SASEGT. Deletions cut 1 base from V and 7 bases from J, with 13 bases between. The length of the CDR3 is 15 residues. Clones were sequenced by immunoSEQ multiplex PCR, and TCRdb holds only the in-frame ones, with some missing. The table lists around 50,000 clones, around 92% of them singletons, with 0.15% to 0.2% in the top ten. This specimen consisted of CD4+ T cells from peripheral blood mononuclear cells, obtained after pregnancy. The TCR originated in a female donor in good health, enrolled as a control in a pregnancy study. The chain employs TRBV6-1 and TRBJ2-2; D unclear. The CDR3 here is CASSEDDTVVGELFF. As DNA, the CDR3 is TGTGCCAGCAGTGAAGACGACACGGTGGTCGGGGAGCTGTTTTTT.